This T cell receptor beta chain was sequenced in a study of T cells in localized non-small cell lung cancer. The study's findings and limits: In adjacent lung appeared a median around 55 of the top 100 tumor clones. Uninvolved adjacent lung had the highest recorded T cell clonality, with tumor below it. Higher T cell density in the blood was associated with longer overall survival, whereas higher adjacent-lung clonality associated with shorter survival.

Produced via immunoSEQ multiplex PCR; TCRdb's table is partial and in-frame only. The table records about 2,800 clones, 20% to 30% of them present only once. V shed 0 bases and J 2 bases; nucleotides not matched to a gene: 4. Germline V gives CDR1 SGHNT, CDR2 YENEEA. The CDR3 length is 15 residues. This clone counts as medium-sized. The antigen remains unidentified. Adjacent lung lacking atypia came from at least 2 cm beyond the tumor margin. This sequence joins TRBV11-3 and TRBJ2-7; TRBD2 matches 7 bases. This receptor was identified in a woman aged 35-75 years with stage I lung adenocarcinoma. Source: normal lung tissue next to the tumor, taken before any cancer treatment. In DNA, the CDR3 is TGTGCCAGCAGCTTAGAAGGCGGGAGTACCTACGAGCAGTACTTC. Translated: CASSLEGGSTYEQYF.